This TCR beta chain originates from a study of blood T cell repertoires in COVID-19. Study information: Researchers got acute and convalescent COVID-19 samples from the United States, Italy and Spain. Sources were T cells, B-cell-depleted T cells, or PBMCs; the material itself was cDNA or gDNA.

V lost 2 bases and J lost 0, with 10 bases in between. Per germline, CDR1 KGHSH and CDR2 LQKENI. The CDR3 is 16 residues long. The protocol was immunoSEQ multiplex PCR, while the TCRdb copy is restricted to in-frame clones and leaves out a portion. The top ten clones hold about 1.4% of a sample with 160,000 or so clones, 80% to 90% of them seen once. Sequencing used peripheral blood. The rearrangement links TRBV18 to TRBJ2-2, with a weak D call TRBD1 (6 bases). This TCR derives from a woman aged 45-60 years with acute or convalescent COVID-19. CDR3 in DNA: TGTGCCAGCTCACCAGGACAGAATACGAACACCGGGGAGCTGTTTTTT. The encoded protein is CASSPGQNTNTGELFF.